This TCR beta chain was retrieved from a study of shared clonotypes between healthy human individuals. The germline V gene has CDR1 KGHSH and CDR2 LQKENI. J gave up 5 bases and V 5 bases, and 2 bases lay outside the gene matches. This CDR3 has 13 amino acids. Samples underwent the assay at deep level. Data came from immunoSEQ multiplex PCR; TCRdb stores just in-frame clones and leaves some out. The data hold 2,500,000 or so clones, with approximately 90% observed a single time. V usage is TRBV18 and J usage is TRBJ1-1; 10 bases match TRBD1. This TCR came from a man aged 18 to 30 in good health. The sample taken for sequencing was naive CD4+ T cells sorted from blood. As to subset: CD45RA+ positively selected. CDR3 in amino acids: CASSDRGLTEAFF. CDR3 sequence (DNA): TGTGCCAGCTCAGACAGGGGGCTAACTGAAGCTTTCTTT.